This T cell receptor beta chain is from a study of blood T cell repertoires in COVID-19 (dated by TCRdb to 2018 to 2021). Some background on the complete study: The collaborator samples originated in the United States, Italy and Spain and spanned the acute and convalescent phases of COVID-19. The samples were drawn from the first 160 participants of the ongoing ImmuneRACE study and from 950 to 1,500 subjects provided by 6 global collaborators. The prospective study material was composed of cDNA or gDNA derived from T cells, B-cell-depleted T cells, or PBMCs. The repertoires were made available in a free public database intended to serve as a resource for research on the immune response to SARS-CoV-2. Where available, HLA class I and class II types were taken from metadata supplied by the sample provider and were not determined by assay-based typing. The sample metadata nearly always contained a de-identified subject ID, COVID-19 status, age in years and sex. Deeply sampled blood TCRbeta repertoires from subjects exposed to, actively infected with, or recovered from COVID-19 were included in the dataset.

Notes on this clone: Its target antigen remains unknown. Base qualities are not recorded, but no much larger clone differs from it by a single base.

Overall study outcomes, separate from this receptor: How much clinical and demographic metadata was included differed by source and by participant, and the metadata was provided uncurated.

The collaborating institutions used their own protocols to collect whole blood in K2EDTA tubes. For TCRbeta analysis, collaborator samples were shipped as frozen whole blood, as isolated PBMCs, or as DNA extracted from either sample type. V and J are trimmed by 2 bases and 2 bases, and the gene matches miss 2 bases of the junction. From cysteine to phenylalanine, the CDR3 is 14 amino acids long. Only the CDR3 portion is preserved as DNA: 42 bases, with reading frame beginning at the first base. CDR1 and CDR2, per the germline V gene, are MNHEY and SVGAGI. TCRbeta CDR3 regions were amplified from genomic DNA using the immunoSEQ Assay, a bias-controlled multiplex PCR. For the original study's pipeline: The number of nucleated cells in each sample was estimated by amplification of reference gene primers within the assay. Sequence reads were collapsed and filtered to measure the absolute abundance of every unique TCRbeta CDR3 rearrangement. For each sample, productive Simpson clonality was calculated as the square root of Simpson's diversity index over productive rearrangements. The table was pulled from immuneACCESS by TCRdb, which kept in-frame rearrangements only. Such tables lose some clones; where checked, under half of the loss comes from unresolved V genes, and the rest has no known cause. V, J and clone size were drawn from that table, and D and trimming were deduced from the DNA. The sample data list approximately 280,000 clones, and approximately 90% of these were observed just once. In total, the top ten clones hold roughly 5% of the sample.

The origin of this receptor is a man aged 35-49 years with acute or convalescent COVID-19. The sample comprised peripheral blood. The sequence links TRBV6-5 to TRBJ1-2, and TRBD1 aligns with 7 junction nucleotides. The DNA sequence reads TGTGCCAGCAGTTACCGGGACAGCAACTATGGCTACACCTTC. This codes for CASSYRDSNYGYTF.